The present TCR beta chain was sequenced within a study of post-analysis software for immune sequencing data. V was pared by 5 bases and J by 3 bases, with 14 bases between. CDR3 length equals 15 residues. In germline, CDR1 is PRHDT, CDR2 FYEKMQ (reference sequence). Prepared libraries of TCR beta cDNA carried unique molecular identifiers. The T cell input of 1 to 10 million gave hundreds of thousands of cDNA molecules. TCRdb itself ran the PCR reads through MiXCR, one entry per CDR3 protein. This table has roughly 600,000 distinct CDR3 sequences, about 40% appearing once. Notes on the study in general: Significantly decreased normalized Chao1 diversity was recorded for multiple sclerosis patients relative to controls. Elevated frequency relative to controls characterized four or five TRBV segments in patients, TRBV5-6, TRBV5-1 and TRBV20-1 among them.

As for this clonotype: The target antigen is unknown.

This TCR was sampled from a girl between 10 and 17 years old with multiple sclerosis. Sequenced sample: blood. The chain carries TRBV13 and TRBJ2-1; possibly TRBD1 for D (6 bases). The CDR3 reads CASSAVQGFYNEQFF. The CDR3 coding sequence is TGTGCCAGCAGCGCCGTACAGGGATTCTACAATGAGCAGTTCTTC.